The 12 T cell receptor beta chains reported below all come from one sample, sequenced in a study of patients and donors after allogeneic stem cell transplantation. Each CDR3 protein is one row after TCRdb ran MiXCR on the RT-PCR reads. Here the sample spans roughly 230,000 distinct CDR3 sequences, 14% being singletons. Sequencing was performed on blood, either unsorted or a sorted T cell fraction (not recorded which). Receptors originate from a human donor who was either an allogeneic HSCT recipient or a stem cell or donor lymphocyte infusion donor (not recorded which). It is not recorded whose cells these are; they may come from a transplant donor.

This clonotype came up a few times. The genes are TRBV9 and TRBJ2-7; maybe TRBD1 (5 bases). Germline assignment: CDR1 SGDLS and CDR2 YYNGEE. The CDR3 totals 16 residues. The germline V and J ends were trimmed by 0 bases and 2 bases, with 15 bases remaining between them. This chain's CDR3 is CASSVAPRAGPYEQYF. CDR3 nucleotides: TGTGCCAGCAGCGTAGCCCCCAGGGCAGGCCCCTACGAGCAGTACTTC.

This clonotype appeared a few times. The chain recombines TRBV18 with TRBJ1-3; D is undetermined. Deletions cut 3 bases from V and 6 bases from J, with 3 bases between. CDR3 length: 11 residues. Germline values: CDR1 KGHSH, CDR2 LQKENI. The DNA of the CDR3 is TGTGCCAGCTCACCGAAAAACACCATATATTTT. It translates to CASSPKNTIYF.

The gene calls are TRBV2 and TRBJ1-4, with D perhaps TRBD1 (6 bases). The CDR3 runs to 13 residues. Germline CDR1 is SNHLY and CDR2 is FYNNEI. The V end was cut by 9 bases, the J end by 7 bases, with 15 bases between. CDR3 in amino acids: CASSRDIGEKLFF. Written as DNA, the CDR3 is TGTGCCAGTTCCCGGGACATAGGTGAAAAACTGTTTTTT.

The chain's CDR3 is CASSQDFEHSTGELFF. The DNA for the CDR3 is TGCGCCAGCAGCCAAGATTTCGAACACTCAACCGGGGAGCTGTTTTTT. The rearrangement joins TRBV4-3 to TRBJ2-2; D is unresolved. The CDR3 length is 16 residues. Trimming removed 0 bases from V and 5 bases from J, with 13 bases in between. Germline V CDR1 and CDR2: LGHNA, YSLEER.

This clonotype occurred a few times. The CDR3 region has the DNA TGCCGGACTAGCGGGAGTGGGGAGACCCAGTACTTC. Its translation is CRTSGSGETQYF. The V gene is TRBV20-1, the J gene TRBJ2-5; 13 bases are a match to TRBD2. In germline, CDR1 is DFQATT, CDR2 SNEGSKA (reference sequence). CDR3 size: 12 residues.

V usage is TRBV20-1 and J usage is TRBJ1-3; 10 positions agree with TRBD1. The CDR3 is made up of 15 amino acids. Germline loops: CDR1 DFQATT, CDR2 SNEGSKA (reference sequence). Germline trimming cut 2 bases from V and 1 base from J; bases unmatched to any gene: 2. CDR3 DNA sequence: TGCAGTGCTAGAAGGGACAGGGGTTCTGGAAACACCATATATTTT. Translation: CSARRDRGSGNTIYF.

This clonotype was counted between two and nine times. The chain employs TRBV4-3 and TRBJ2-3; 10 nucleotides match TRBD2. J was trimmed by 1 base and V by 3 bases; bases with no gene match: 4. The CDR3 sequence is 16 residues long. In germline, CDR1 is LGHNA, CDR2 YSLEER. CDR3 nucleotides: TGCGCCAGCAGCCAGAGAGCGGGGGGGGGCACAGATACGCAGTATTTT. Translated, it gives CASSQRAGGGTDTQYF.

This clonotype was seen at least ten times. The chain joins TRBV6-2 or TRBV6-3 to TRBJ1-5, with D possibly TRBD1 on 5 matching bases. Germline V gene lookup returns CDR1 MNHEY and CDR2 SVGEGT. V was trimmed by 7 bases and J by 3 bases, leaving 19 bases between them. The CDR3 is made up of 16 amino acids. The DNA for the CDR3 is TGTGCCAGCAACGCCTTGCAGGGTATTAACAATCAGCCCCAGCATTTT. It translates to CASNALQGINNQPQHF.

This clonotype was detected many times. V is TRBV5-5 and J is TRBJ2-3; perhaps TRBD1 as D (6 bases). The germline CDR1 and CDR2 sequences are SGHKS and YYEKEE (reference sequence). The CDR3 runs 16 residues. With 3 bases removed from V and 3 bases from J, the gap between germline ends came to 17 bases. The CDR3 DNA reads TGTGCCAGCAGCTCGGGCCAGGGGCGCGGTACAGATACGCAGTATTTT. It translates to CASSSGQGRGTDTQYF.

This clonotype was detected many times. This rearrangement joins TRBV2 to TRBJ2-7; D is ambiguous. The CDR3 is 14 residues long. Trimming pared 4 bases from V and 2 bases from J, leaving 12 bases between. Germline CDR1 is SNHLY and CDR2 is FYNNEI. The CDR3: CASSVASDTYEQYF. CDR3 DNA sequence: TGTGCCAGCAGTGTGGCCAGCGACACCTACGAGCAGTACTTC.

This clonotype came up a few times. DNA of the CDR3: TGCAGTGCTAGGGACGGGGCAGGCGGCAATCAGCCCCAGCATTTT. It encodes CSARDGAGGNQPQHF. The chain links TRBV20-1 to TRBJ1-5; D perhaps matches TRBD1 (5 bases). V dropped 3 bases and J dropped 2 bases, with 14 bases sitting between them. Germline CDR1 DFQATT, CDR2 SNEGSKA (reference sequence). There are 15 residues in the CDR3.

The gene calls are TRBV9 and TRBJ2-1, with D possibly TRBD1 on 6 matching bases. The CDR3 has 15 amino acids. Trimming pared 1 base from V and 4 bases from J, leaving 12 bases between. Germline V gene data show CDR1 as SGDLS and CDR2 as YYNGEE. Here the CDR3 DNA reads TGTGCCAGCAGCGTAACATTAGGGACATACAATGAGCAGTTCTTC. This gives the protein CASSVTLGTYNEQFF.